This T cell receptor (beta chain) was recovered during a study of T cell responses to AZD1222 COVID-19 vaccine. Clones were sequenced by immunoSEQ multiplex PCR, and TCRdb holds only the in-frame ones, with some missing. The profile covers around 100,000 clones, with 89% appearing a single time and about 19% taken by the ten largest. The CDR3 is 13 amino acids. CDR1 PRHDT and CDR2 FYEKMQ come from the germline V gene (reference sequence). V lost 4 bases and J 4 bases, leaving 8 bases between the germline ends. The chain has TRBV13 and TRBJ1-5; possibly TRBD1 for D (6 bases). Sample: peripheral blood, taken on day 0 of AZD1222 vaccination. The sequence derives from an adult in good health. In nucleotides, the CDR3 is TGTGCCAGCAGCTACCAGGGGAATCAGCCCCAGCATTTT. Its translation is CASSYQGNQPQHF.